The entry below describes one T cell receptor (beta chain). Its antigen is as yet unknown. The data stem from a study of vaccination and CD4 T cells after COVID-19. Study-wide background: Collection of post-vaccine samples followed dose two by a median roughly 72 days, spanning a range of 14 to 241. Spike peptides, overlapping and drawn from SARS-CoV-2, HCoV-NL63, HCoV-OC43 and HCoV-229E, were used to stimulate cells.

The Oncomine TCR Beta short-read assay generated sequence data from the DNA of cultured CD4+ T cells. One entry per CDR3 protein, called by TCRdb with MiXCR from the PCR reads. The sample has more than 6,500 distinct CDR3 sequences, 50% to 65% seen once; the top ten hold 18%. CDR1 and CDR2 (germline): MDHEN, SYDVKM. The CDR3 has 13 amino acids. Trimming stripped 2 bases from V and 2 bases from J, with 5 bases between. Treatment denoted: approximately nine-day PBMC culture with coronavirus spike peptide pools or control peptides (ViraFEST assay). Scientists separated out CD4+ T cells through negative selection following 10 days in culture. Study results and limitations: Spike mono-reactive status applied to 304 of 307 vaccine-specific clones in convalescent patients.

This receptor was obtained from a human donor who had recovered from COVID-19. Material for sequencing was CD4+ T cells from blood, cultured in vitro. The chain joins TRBV28 to TRBJ2-3, with D uncertain. CDR3 coding DNA: TGTGCCAGCAGTTTAGCGGACACAGATACGCAGTATTTT. Translated: CASSLADTDTQYF.